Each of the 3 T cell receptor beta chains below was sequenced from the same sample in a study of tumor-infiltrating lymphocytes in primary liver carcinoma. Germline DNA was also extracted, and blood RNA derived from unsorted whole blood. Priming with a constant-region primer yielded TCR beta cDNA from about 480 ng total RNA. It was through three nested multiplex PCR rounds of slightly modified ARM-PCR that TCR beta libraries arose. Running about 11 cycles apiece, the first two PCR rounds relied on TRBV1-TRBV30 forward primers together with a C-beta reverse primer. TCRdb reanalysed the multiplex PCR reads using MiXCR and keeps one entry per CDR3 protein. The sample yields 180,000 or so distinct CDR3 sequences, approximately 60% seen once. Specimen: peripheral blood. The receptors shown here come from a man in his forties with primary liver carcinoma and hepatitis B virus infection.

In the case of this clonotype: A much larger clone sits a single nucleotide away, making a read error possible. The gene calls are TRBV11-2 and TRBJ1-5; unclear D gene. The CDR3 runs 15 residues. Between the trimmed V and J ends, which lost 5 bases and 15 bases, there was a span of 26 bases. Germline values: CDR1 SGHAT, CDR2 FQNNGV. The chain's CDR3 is CASSPGETLNQPWHF. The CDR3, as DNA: TGTGCCAGCAGCCCAGGCGAGACATTGAATCAGCCCTGGCATTTT.

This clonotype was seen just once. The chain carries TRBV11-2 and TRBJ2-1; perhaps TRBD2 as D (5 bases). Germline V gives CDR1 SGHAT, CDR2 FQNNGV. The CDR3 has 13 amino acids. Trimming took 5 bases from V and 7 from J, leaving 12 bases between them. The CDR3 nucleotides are TGTGCCAGCAGCCATCCACTAGAAAATGAGCAGTTCTTC. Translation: CASSHPLENEQFF.

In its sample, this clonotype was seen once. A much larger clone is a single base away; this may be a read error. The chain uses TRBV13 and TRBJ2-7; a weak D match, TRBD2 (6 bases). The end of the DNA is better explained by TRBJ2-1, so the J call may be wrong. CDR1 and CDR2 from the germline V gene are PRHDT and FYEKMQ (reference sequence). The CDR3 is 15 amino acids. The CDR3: CASSSTGDFNDEQFF. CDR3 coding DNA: TGTGCCAGCAGCTCGACGGGGGACTTCAACGATGAGCAGTTCTTC.